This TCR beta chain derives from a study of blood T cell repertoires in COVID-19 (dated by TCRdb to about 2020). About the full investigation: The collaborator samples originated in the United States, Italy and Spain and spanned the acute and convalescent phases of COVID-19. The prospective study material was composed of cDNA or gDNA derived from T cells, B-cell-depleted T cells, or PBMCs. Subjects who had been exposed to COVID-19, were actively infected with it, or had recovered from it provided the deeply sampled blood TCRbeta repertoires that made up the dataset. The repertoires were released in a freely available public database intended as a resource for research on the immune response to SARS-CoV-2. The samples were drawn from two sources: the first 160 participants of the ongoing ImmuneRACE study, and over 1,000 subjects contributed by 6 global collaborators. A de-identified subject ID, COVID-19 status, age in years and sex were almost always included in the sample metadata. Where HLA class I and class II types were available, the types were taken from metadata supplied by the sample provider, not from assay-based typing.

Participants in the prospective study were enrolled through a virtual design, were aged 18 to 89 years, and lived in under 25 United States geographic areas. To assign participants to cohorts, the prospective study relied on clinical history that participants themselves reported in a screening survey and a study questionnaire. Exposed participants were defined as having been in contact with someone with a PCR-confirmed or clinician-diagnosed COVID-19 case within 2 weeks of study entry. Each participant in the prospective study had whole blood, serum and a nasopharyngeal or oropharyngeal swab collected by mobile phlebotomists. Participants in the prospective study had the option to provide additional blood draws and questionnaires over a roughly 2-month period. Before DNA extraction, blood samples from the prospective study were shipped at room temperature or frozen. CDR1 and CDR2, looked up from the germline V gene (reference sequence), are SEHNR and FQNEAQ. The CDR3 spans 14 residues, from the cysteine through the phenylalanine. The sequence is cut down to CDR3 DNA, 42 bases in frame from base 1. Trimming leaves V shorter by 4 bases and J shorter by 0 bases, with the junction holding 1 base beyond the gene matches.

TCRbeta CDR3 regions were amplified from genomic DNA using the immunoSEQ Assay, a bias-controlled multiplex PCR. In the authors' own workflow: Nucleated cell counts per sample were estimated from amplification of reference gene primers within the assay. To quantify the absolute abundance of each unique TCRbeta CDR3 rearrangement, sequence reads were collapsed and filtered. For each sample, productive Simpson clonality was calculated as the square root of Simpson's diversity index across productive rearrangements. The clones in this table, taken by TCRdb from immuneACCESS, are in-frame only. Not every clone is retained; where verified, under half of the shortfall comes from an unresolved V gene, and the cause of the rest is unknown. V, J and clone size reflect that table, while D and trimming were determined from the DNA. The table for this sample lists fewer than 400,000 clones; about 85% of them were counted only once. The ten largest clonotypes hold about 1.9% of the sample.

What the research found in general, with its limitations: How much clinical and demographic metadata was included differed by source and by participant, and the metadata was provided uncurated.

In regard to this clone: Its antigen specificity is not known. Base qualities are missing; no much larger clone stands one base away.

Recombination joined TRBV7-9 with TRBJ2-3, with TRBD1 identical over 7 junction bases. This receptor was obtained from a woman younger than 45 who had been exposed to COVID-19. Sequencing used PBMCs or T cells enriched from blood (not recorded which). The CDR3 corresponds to CASSSTGSTDTQYF. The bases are TGTGCCAGCAGCTCGACAGGGAGCACAGATACGCAGTATTTT.